This T cell receptor beta chain was retrieved from a study of T cell clusters in autoimmune cytopenias. TRB rearrangements were amplified by touch-down multiplex PCR with mixed TRB-A/B primers. Each CDR3 protein gets one entry in TCRdb, which reprocessed the multiplex PCR reads and gives no DNA. The sample's table shows about 2,700 distinct CDR3 sequences. Broader study findings: TRB repertoire shifts in secondary cytopenia and chronic lymphocytic leukemia mostly reflected lymphoma, not autoimmunity.

The CDR3 is made up of 20 amino acids. The germline CDR1 and CDR2 sequences are DFQATT and SNEGSKA (reference sequence). Measured by frequency, this clonotype is medium-sized. The antigen is unknown. Roughly 38,000 genome equivalents of blood DNA were amplified for TRB. The same sample was also studied in work on T cell repertoires in aging, cancer and after chemotherapy. From that study: Chronic lymphocytic leukemia patients on fludarabine- or bendamustine-based regimens gave paired samples before and after chemotherapy.

The receptor was isolated from a human donor with an autoimmune cytopenia or autoimmune hepatitis (not recorded which). This chain connects TRBV20-1 to TRBJ2-1; TCRdb lists TRBD2, though no DNA is available to test this call. The specimen was peripheral blood. CDR3 sequence: CSARREFGTSGGSTYNEQFF.